This TCR beta chain was documented in a study of shared clonotypes between healthy human individuals (dated by TCRdb to 2020 to 2022). Describing the broader study: The cohort included three men and a couple of women between 18 and 49 years of age. For each donor, CD4 naive and CD4 memory were each run on three plates, CD8 naive on two plates, and CD8 memory on one plate. To estimate repertoire size and how much clonotypes are shared between individuals, the study performed deep sequencing of blood TCR repertoires from roughly five healthy adults. To increase sequencing depth and limit assay-specific biases, TCR repertoire library preparation and sequencing were carried out by different laboratories using diverse techniques. Each donor's leukapheresis produced roughly between roughly 0.85 and 10 billion PBMCs. Study-wide findings and limitations: Larger estimated clonotype richness was generally found for naive subsets than for memory subsets. Even with the large sequencing depth, rarefaction of the sorted-subset datasets indicated that sequencing was incomplete. The genetic and exposure-history diversity represented was limited by the small number of donors. Compared with non-shared clonotypes, clonotypes shared by all four sorted-subset donors had higher generation probabilities. Sharing across a few donors was observed for around 5% of naive CD4, 3.5% of naive CD8, 2% to 2.5% of memory CD4, and around 0.44% of memory CD8 clonotypes. Sampling was restricted to blood, and TCR repertoires in tissue are likely to differ from TCR repertoires in blood. Based on pairwise subsampling, the degree of clonotype sharing among donors was expected to be affected by sequencing depth.

Healthy HIV-negative adults with no recently reported acute infections or vaccinations were included as donors. Every donor was a Caucasian adult living in Nashville, Tennessee, USA. The CD8 memory samples were a combination of magnetically selected CD45RO+ cells and CCR7-negative CD45RA+ effector memory (TemRA) cells. Blood was obtained by leukapheresis, after which PBMCs were separated by Ficoll-Histopaque density gradient centrifugation and cryopreserved in liquid nitrogen vapor phase. Analytical flow cytometry was used to check the purity and quantity of each magnetically sorted T cell population. From each sorted fraction, genomic DNA was isolated and quantified by UV absorbance on a Nanodrop 2000c. V is cut back by 8 bases and J by 4 bases, with 7 bases in the junction unmatched. Via the germline V gene, CDR1 is SQVTM and CDR2 ANQGSEA. From cysteine to phenylalanine, the CDR3 is 12 amino acids long. Solely the CDR3 DNA is kept, with 36 bases framed from the first base.

In the case of this clone: Its antigen remains unidentified. Base quality data are lacking; no much larger clone is found one base away.

Using the deep immunoSEQ assay, TCR CDR3 regions were amplified from genomic DNA by multiplex PCR. Extracted genomic DNA from each cell subset was spread evenly across all wells of several immunoSEQ 96-well plates, with each plate serving as a replicate. For sorted subsets, each replicate PCR was loaded with about 0.2 ug genomic DNA, equivalent to 25,000 to 30,000 T cell genomes. The purified libraries were quantified using a Qubit 3.0 fluorometer, sized with a Bioanalyzer 2100, and then quantified again using the KAPA Library Quantification kit. Each immunoSEQ 96-well plate was sequenced on its own single-read 150-cycle Illumina NextSeq 550 flow cell. Regarding the original processing steps: The immunoSEQ output contained only junctional sequences without quality scores, so filtering could not match that applied to full-length reads. To assign V/J genes and CDR3, sequences were annotated using PyIR, a Python wrapper for IgBLAST v1.9, with IMGT germline references. Any read was removed if the V/J assignment was weak (E-value above 1e-6), the CDR3 was missing, or the read contained stop codons, out-of-frame junctions, or ambiguous translated residues. V3J clonotypes were defined as sequences sharing the same inferred V gene, J gene, and CDR3 amino acid sequence. To compute the percentage overlap between repertoires, the number of shared unique clonotypes was divided by the size of the smaller repertoire. RTK rarefaction, the Chao1 estimator, and Recon v2.1 estimates of unobserved clonotypes were used to assess repertoire richness. Generation probabilities for all TCRbeta clonotypes obtained by the gDNA method from a few donors were computed using OLGA. The clones in this table, taken by TCRdb from immuneACCESS, are in-frame only. Not every clone is retained; where verified, under half of the shortfall comes from an unresolved V gene, and the cause of the rest is unknown. V, J and clone size are taken as reported in that table, and D and trimming were inferred from the DNA itself. The sample table shows roughly 700,000 clones, and 90% are seen once. About a third of the sample comes from the top ten.

Sequencing was performed on memory CD8+ T cells from PBMCs. The cell subset or site label on this specimen signifies: CD45RO+ cells pooled with CCR7-negative TemRA cells. The chain employs TRBV29-1 and TRBJ2-7, with 8 central nucleotides matching TRBD2. This clonotype originated in a young man in good health. Some clones in this sample may be carry-over from other donors' samples. The nucleotide sequence is TGCAGCTTTAGCGGGGATGGGTACGAGCAGTACTTC. The translation is CSFSGDGYEQYF.